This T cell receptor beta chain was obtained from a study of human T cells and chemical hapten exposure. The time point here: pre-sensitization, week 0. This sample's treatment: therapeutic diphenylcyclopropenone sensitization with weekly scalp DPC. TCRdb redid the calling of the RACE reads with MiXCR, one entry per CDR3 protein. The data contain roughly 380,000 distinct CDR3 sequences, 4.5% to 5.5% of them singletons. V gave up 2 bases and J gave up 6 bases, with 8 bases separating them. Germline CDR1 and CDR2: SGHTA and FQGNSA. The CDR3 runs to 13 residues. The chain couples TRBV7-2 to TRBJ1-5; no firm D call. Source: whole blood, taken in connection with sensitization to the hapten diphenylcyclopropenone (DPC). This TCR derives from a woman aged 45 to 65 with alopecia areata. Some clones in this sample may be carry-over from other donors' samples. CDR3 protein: CASSLTLGQPQHF. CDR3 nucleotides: TGTGCCAGCAGCTTAACCCTAGGTCAGCCCCAGCATTTT. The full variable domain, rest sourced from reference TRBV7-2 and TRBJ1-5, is GAGVSQSPSNKVTEKGKDVELRCDPISGHTALYWYRQSLGQGLEFLIYFQGNSAPDKSGLPSDRFSAERTGGSVSTLTIQRTQQEDSAVYLCASSLTLGQPQHFGDGTRLSIL.